This T cell receptor beta chain was recorded in a study of blood T cell repertoires in COVID-19. As for the study in general: Researchers got acute and convalescent COVID-19 samples from the United States, Italy and Spain.

Generated by immunoSEQ multiplex PCR, the TCRdb table keeps only in-frame clones and is missing some. The profile shows about 130,000 clones, roughly 89% of them singletons. The CDR3 is 15 residues long. V gave up 3 bases and J gave up 2 bases, with 11 bases separating them. The germline V gene encodes CDR1 SGHRS and CDR2 YFSETQ. This chain joins TRBV5-1 and TRBJ2-2; perhaps TRBD2 as D (7 bases). The source is a man aged 45-60 years who had recovered from COVID-19. Sequencing used PBMCs or T cells enriched from blood (not recorded which). The CDR3 here is CASSSGDYNTGELFF. CDR3 nucleotide sequence: TGCGCCAGCAGCTCAGGGGACTACAACACCGGGGAGCTGTTTTTT.